This T cell receptor beta chain stems from a study of blood T cell repertoires in COVID-19. Looking at the study overall: T cells, B-cell-depleted T cells, or PBMCs provided the cDNA or gDNA that served as material.

Original processing notes: It was from reference gene primer amplification that nucleated cell counts were estimated. Method: immunoSEQ multiplex PCR; TCRdb's copy keeps in-frame clones and lacks some. V, J and clone size are those of that table, while D and trimming were read from the DNA. The sample has hundreds of thousands of clones, around 92% seen once. The cohort comprised adults aged about 18 to 90 years residing in approximately 25 US areas. The V segment lost 5 bases and the J segment 0 bases; nucleotides outside the gene matches: 5. The CDR3 contains 16 residues. CDR1 is SGHTA and CDR2 is FQGNSA in the germline V gene.

Sequenced material: PBMCs or T cells enriched from blood (not recorded which). The V gene is TRBV7-2, the J gene TRBJ1-5; 9 nucleotides agree with TRBD1. The receptor comes from a woman in her forties or fifties who had been exposed to COVID-19. This CDR3 is CASSEGQGHSNQPQHF. For the CDR3, the DNA is TGTGCCAGCAGCGAAGGACAGGGGCATAGCAATCAGCCCCAGCATTTT.